This T cell receptor (beta chain) was captured by sequencing in a study of T cell repertoires in cytomegalovirus infection. Study as a whole: Recently described HLA-C-restricted plus well-studied HLA-B-restricted CMV epitopes were used. Both CMV infection and a matching HLA type were indicated by public TCR beta signatures. Study observations and caveats: CMV-specific TCR beta clonotypes restricted by HLA-C were the ones dominating the ex vivo response.

This clonotype was seen more than once but under ten times. The antigen remains unidentified. CDR1 and CDR2 from the germline V gene are SEHNR and FQNEAQ (reference sequence). V was shortened by 3 bases and J by 7 bases, with 12 bases between the two germline ends. CDR3 size: 13 residues. TCRdb re-analysed the reads in MiXCR, keeping a single row per CDR3 protein. The table includes roughly 800,000 distinct CDR3 sequences, just under 30% detected once. This chain connects TRBV7-9 to TRBJ1-1, with a weak D call TRBD1 (5 bases). The TCR sequence derives from a human donor in good health (CMV status not recorded). Some clones in this sample may be carry-over from other donors' samples. Sequenced material: cultured CD8+ T cells from PBMCs, taken from culture after CMV antigen stimulation. As DNA, the CDR3 is TGTGCCAGCAGCTTCTTAAAGGGGCGTGAAGCTTTCTTT. Translation: CASSFLKGREAFF.